The next 31 T cell receptor beta chains were all read from a single sample in a study of shared clonotypes between healthy human individuals. The repertoire was sequenced with immunoSEQ multiplex PCR; TCRdb's copy has only in-frame clones and lacks some. The table shows about 680,000 clones, with about two thirds occurring only once. Input material: memory CD4+ T cells sorted from blood. The subset denotes: CD45RA-negative fraction. These receptors were taken from a woman aged 30 to 39 in good health.

The chain carries TRBV15 and TRBJ1-4; D remains ambiguous. The germline V and J ends were trimmed by 0 bases and 14 bases, with 10 bases remaining between them. The CDR3 has 12 residues. Looked up from germline, CDR1 is LNHNV and CDR2 is YYDKDF (reference sequence). The CDR3: CATSREARVLFF. Here the CDR3 DNA reads TGTGCCACCAGCAGAGAAGCTAGGGTCCTGTTTTTT.

The genes are TRBV5-6 and TRBJ1-1; the D is unclear. Germline CDR1 SGHDT, CDR2 YYEEEE. V shed 2 bases and J shed 11 bases, with 19 bases lying between them. This CDR3 has 14 amino acids. The CDR3 here is CASSLRETRREAFF. CDR3 DNA: TGTGCCAGCAGCTTAAGGGAAACGAGGCGAGAGGCTTTCTTT.

J is TRBJ1-3 and V is TRBV25-1; D uncertain. The germline V and J ends were trimmed by 2 bases and 4 bases, with 9 bases remaining between them. This CDR3 has 14 residues. The germline V gene encodes CDR1 MGHDK and CDR2 SYGVNS. CDR3 nucleotides: TGTGCCAGCAGTGAAAACAAAGGGGGAAACACCATATATTTT. Encoded protein: CASSENKGGNTIYF. Combining the CDR3 with reference TRBV25-1 and TRBJ1-3 gives the whole variable domain EADIYQTPRYLVIGTGKKITLECSQTMGHDKMYWYQQDPGMELHLIHYSYGVNSTEKGDLSSESTVSRIRTEHFPLTLESARPSHTSQYLCASSENKGGNTIYFGEGSWLTVV.

The chain joins TRBV7-9 to TRBJ2-3, with D perhaps TRBD2 (6 bases). Germline V gives CDR1 SEHNR, CDR2 FQNEAQ (reference sequence). The CDR3 sequence is 16 residues long. The V end was cut by 0 bases, the J end by 2 bases, with 12 bases between. For the CDR3, the DNA is TGTGCCAGCAGCTTAGCGCCTTCGGGGGACACAGATACGCAGTATTTT. This codes for CASSLAPSGDTDTQYF.

This chain connects TRBV4-1 to TRBJ2-5; weak D call: TRBD2 (5 bases). CDR3 length equals 13 residues. Germline V gene lookup returns CDR1 MGHRA and CDR2 YSYEKL. With 4 bases removed from V and 2 bases from J, the gap between germline ends came to 8 bases. CDR3 amino acids: CASSRGRQETQYF. The DNA of the CDR3 is TGCGCCAGCAGCCGCGGGCGTCAAGAGACCCAGTACTTC.

The chain has TRBV2 and TRBJ1-1; perhaps TRBD1 as D (6 bases). V lost 2 bases, J lost 4 bases, and 14 bases lay in between. The V gene's germline CDR1 is SNHLY and CDR2 FYNNEI. This CDR3 is built from 15 residues. CDR3 nucleotides: TGTGCCAGCAGTGAATTTCAGGGGCACGGCACTGAAGCTTTCTTT. It codes for CASSEFQGHGTEAFF.

The chain is built from TRBV27 and TRBJ2-7; no definite D call. CDR3 length equals 16 residues. Between the trimmed V and J ends, which lost 2 bases and 1 base, there was a span of 15 bases. Germline CDR1 is MNHEY and CDR2 is SMNVEV (reference sequence). In DNA form, the CDR3 reads TGTGCCAGCAGTTTAAGGTTTGTGGGTTCTTCCTACGAGCAGTACTTC. Protein product: CASSLRFVGSSYEQYF.

The rearrangement links TRBV7-8 to TRBJ1-5; D is unclear. V lost 5 bases, J lost 5 bases, and 10 bases lay in between. The germline V gene has CDR1 SGHVS and CDR2 FQNEAQ. CDR3 length equals 13 residues. This CDR3 reads CASSVGRDQPQHF. DNA for the CDR3: TGTGCCAGCAGCGTCGGGAGAGATCAGCCCCAGCATTTT.

This clone was seen repeatedly, ten times or more. The chain combines TRBV10-1 with TRBJ2-7; 8 positions agree with TRBD2. V trimming: 8 bases; J trimming: 5 bases; junction bases outside the gene matches: 8. Germline assignment: CDR1 WNHNN and CDR2 SYGVQD (reference sequence). The CDR3 has 13 amino acids. The CDR3 loop reads CASAGTSNDEQYF. The CDR3 bases are TGCGCCAGCGCCGGGACTAGTAACGACGAGCAGTACTTC.

The chain couples TRBV19 to TRBJ1-1, with 7 bases identical to TRBD1. The germline CDR1 and CDR2 sequences are LNHDA and SQIVND (reference sequence). The CDR3 length is 12 residues. J lost 6 bases, V lost 5 bases, and 3 bases had no gene match. The CDR3 is CASSGQGAEAFF. For the CDR3, the DNA is TGTGCCAGTAGTGGTCAGGGGGCTGAAGCTTTCTTT.

J is TRBJ2-1 and V is TRBV5-1; D perhaps matches TRBD2 (5 bases). Trimming left V 4 bases short and J 4 bases short, with 12 bases between. Germline CDR1 is SGHRS and CDR2 is YFSETQ. This CDR3 region has 14 residues. The CDR3 DNA reads as TGCGCCAGCAGCGGAGCGGAAATTTACAATGAGCAGTTCTTC. Translated, it gives CASSGAEIYNEQFF.

The chain recombines TRBV6-5 with TRBJ1-1; D gene unclear. V dropped 3 bases and J dropped 1 base, with 9 bases sitting between them. CDR1 MNHEY and CDR2 SVGAGI come from the germline V gene. CDR3 length: 14 residues. In DNA, the CDR3 is TGTGCCAGCAGTTATATCCCGGGGAACACTGAAGCTTTCTTT. Protein sequence: CASSYIPGNTEAFF.

About this clone: Other nucleotide sequences in the sample specify the same CDR3. The chain combines TRBV30 with TRBJ1-1; no firm D call. This CDR3 region has 11 residues. Germline CDR1 GTSNPN, CDR2 SVGIG (reference sequence). The V and J ends lost 2 bases and 2 bases respectively, with 3 bases between them. The CDR3 coding sequence is TGTGCCTGGAGTCGCAACACTGAAGCTTTCTTT. It translates to CAWSRNTEAFF.

The V gene is TRBV7-9, the J gene TRBJ1-3, with 7 bases that match TRBD1. Germline trimming cut 2 bases from V and 1 base from J; bases unmatched to any gene: 2. Germline V gives CDR1 SEHNR, CDR2 FQNEAQ (reference sequence). The CDR3 runs to 15 residues. The CDR3 DNA is TGTGCCAGCAGCTTAAGGGGGCTGTCTGGAAACACCATATATTTT. It encodes CASSLRGLSGNTIYF.

The chain links TRBV28 to TRBJ2-3; possible D gene TRBD2, 6 bases. From germline, CDR1 is MDHEN and CDR2 SYDVKM. V lost 0 bases and J lost 2, with 12 bases in between. The CDR3 extends over 16 amino acids. The CDR3 sequence: CASSLWASASTDTQYF. CDR3 DNA: TGTGCCAGCAGTTTATGGGCTAGCGCGTCCACAGATACGCAGTATTTT.

The chain has TRBV28 and TRBJ2-3; 8 positions match TRBD1. V trimming: 6 bases; J trimming: 1 base; junction bases outside the gene matches: 3. This CDR3 region has 14 residues. Germline V CDR1 and CDR2: MDHEN, SYDVKM. The CDR3 nucleotides read TGTGCCAGCAGAGGGGGACAGGGCACAGATACGCAGTATTTT. It translates to CASRGGQGTDTQYF.

The chain employs TRBV11-2 and TRBJ1-4, with TRBD1 identical over 7 bases. The CDR3 consists of 14 residues. The germline V gene encodes CDR1 SGHAT and CDR2 FQNNGV. V gave up 5 bases and J gave up 8 bases; unmatched junction bases: 8. CDR3 loop: CASSGDSGYEKLFF. CDR3 nucleotide sequence: TGTGCCAGCAGCGGGGACAGCGGGTACGAAAAACTGTTTTTT. Complete variable domain (other parts from reference TRBV11-2 and TRBJ1-4): EAGVAQSPRYKIIEKRQSVAFWCNPISGHATLYWYQQILGQGPKLLIQFQNNGVVDDSQLPKDRFSAERLKGVDSTLKIQPAKLEDSAVYLCASSGDSGYEKLFFGSGTQLSVL.

This clone was seen once. V is TRBV28 and J is TRBJ2-2, with 9 bases aligning to TRBD2. This CDR3 region has 14 residues. Germline V lookup: CDR1 MDHEN, CDR2 SYDVKM. V dropped 8 bases and J dropped 7; count of bases not matched to a gene: 8. This CDR3 is CASFKAGGYGELFF. The DNA of the CDR3 is TGTGCCAGCTTTAAGGCGGGAGGGTACGGGGAGCTGTTTTTT.

This clone was seen once. The likely explanation is a read error, given a far larger clone one base away. The rearrangement uses TRBV7-3 and TRBJ1-2; 7 bases align to TRBD1. Germline CDR1 reads SGHTA; CDR2 reads FQGTGA. V shed 5 bases, J shed 2 bases, and the junction held 2 bases outside the gene matches. The CDR3 runs to 13 residues. CDR3 coding DNA: TGTGCCAGCAGCCGGGACAGAAACTATGGCTACACCTTC. Its translation: CASSRDRNYGYTF. The entire variable domain, with the rest obtained from reference TRBV7-3 and TRBJ1-2, is as follows: GAGVSQTPSNKVTEKGKYVELRCDPISGHTALYWYRQSLGQGPEFLIYFQGTGAADDSGLPNDRFFAVRPEGSVSTLKIQRTERGDSAVYLCASSRDRNYGYTFGSGTRLTVV.

The chain joins TRBV7-9 to TRBJ2-7, with D hard to call. CDR3 size: 15 residues. V was pared by 2 bases and J by 0 bases, with 11 bases between. Germline V CDR1 and CDR2: SEHNR, FQNEAQ (reference sequence). In nucleotides, the CDR3 is TGTGCCAGCAGCTTATTAGGGCGGAACTCCTACGAGCAGTACTTC. Amino acids: CASSLLGRNSYEQYF. Variable domain in full (rest from reference TRBV7-9 and TRBJ2-7): DTGVSQNPRHKITKRGQNVTFRCDPISEHNRLYWYRQTLGQGPEFLTYFQNEAQLEKSRLLSDRFSAERPKGSFSTLEIQRTEQGDSAMYLCASSLLGRNSYEQYFGPGTRLTVT.

This chain links TRBV7-2 with TRBJ2-3; either TRBD1 or TRBD2 may fit D (5 bases each). Germline V CDR1 and CDR2: SGHTA, FQGNSA. Trimming removed 3 bases from V and 2 bases from J, with 9 bases in between. The CDR3 loop spans 14 amino acids. CDR3 nucleotide sequence: TGTGCCAGCAGCTTTGGGACCGTCACAGATACGCAGTATTTT. This encodes CASSFGTVTDTQYF.

The CDR3 sequence: CASSYSGSQETQYF. DNA of the CDR3: TGTGCCAGCAGCTATTCCGGCAGTCAAGAGACCCAGTACTTC. V usage is TRBV7-7 and J usage is TRBJ2-5; D gene unclear. CDR3 length: 14 amino acids. CDR1 and CDR2 from the germline V gene are SSHAT and FNYEAQ (reference sequence). Trimming stripped 4 bases from V and 2 bases from J, with 11 bases between.

Regarding this clone: Other DNA sequences in the same sample also yield this CDR3. V is TRBV18 and J is TRBJ2-5; D ambiguous. Trimming took off 5 bases at V and 3 bases at J, with 4 bases between the two ends. The CDR3 sequence is 11 residues long. Germline CDR1 reads KGHSH; CDR2 reads LQKENI. The DNA of the CDR3 is TGTGCCAGCTCATCAGAAGAGACCCAGTACTTC. It encodes CASSSEETQYF.

This chain connects TRBV5-1 to TRBJ2-1, with TRBD2 matching over 14 bases. Losses at the gene ends were 6 bases for V and 9 bases for J; bases not matched to a gene: 8. The germline gives CDR1 SGHRS, CDR2 YFSETQ. The length of the CDR3 is 15 residues. The CDR3 DNA follows: TGCGCCAGCAACGAAGGGACTAGCGGGAGTGGTGAGCAGTTCTTC. Encoded protein: CASNEGTSGSGEQFF.

The chain uses TRBV19 and TRBJ2-5, with D possibly matching TRBD1 (5 bases). Trimming cost V 5 bases and J 3 bases, with 16 bases left between them. The germline V gene encodes CDR1 LNHDA and CDR2 SQIVND (reference sequence). The length of the CDR3 is 15 residues. The CDR3 nucleotides read TGTGCCAGTAGTCCACTTGGGGCAGGTAAAGAGACCCAGTACTTC. It specifies CASSPLGAGKETQYF.

The table lists this clone with many counts. V is TRBV5-4 and J is TRBJ2-1; 11 bases match TRBD2. The germline CDR1 and CDR2 sequences are SGHNT and YYREEE (reference sequence). The V gene end was trimmed by 2 bases and the J gene end by 8 bases; junction bases not matched to a gene: 6. This CDR3 comprises 15 residues. The CDR3, as DNA: TGTGCCAGCAGCTTTATAGCGGGAGGGCCGGATGAGCAGTTCTTC. Translation: CASSFIAGGPDEQFF.

This rearrangement joins TRBV27 to TRBJ1-2; D remains ambiguous. The CDR3 spans 14 residues. In germline, CDR1 is MNHEY, CDR2 SMNVEV (reference sequence). V lost 3 bases to trimming and J lost 2 bases, with 10 bases between them. The CDR3 region is CASSFNHGNYGYTF. CDR3 sequence (DNA): TGTGCCAGCAGTTTTAACCACGGGAACTATGGCTACACCTTC.

This clone was seen at least ten times. V and J are TRBV7-6 and TRBJ2-5, with D maybe TRBD2 (5 bases). V gave up 4 bases and J gave up 2 bases, with 14 bases separating them. This CDR3 is built from 15 residues. Germline V gives CDR1 SGHVS, CDR2 FNYEAQ. In nucleotides, the CDR3 is TGTGCCAGCAGCTCCCATGAGGGCCCTCAAGAGACCCAGTACTTC. Translation: CASSSHEGPQETQYF.

The genes are TRBV7-7 and TRBJ2-5; D is undetermined. The CDR3 has 14 amino acids. Trimming cost V 1 base and J 2 bases, with 8 bases left between them. CDR1 and CDR2 (germline): SSHAT, FNYEAQ (reference sequence). CDR3 amino acids: CASSLVVGQETQYF. The CDR3 DNA sequence: TGTGCCAGCAGCTTAGTTGTAGGGCAAGAGACCCAGTACTTC.

This chain links TRBV19 with TRBJ2-2, with 11 bases identical to TRBD2. CDR3 size: 15 residues. Germline CDR1 is LNHDA and CDR2 is SQIVND (reference sequence). The V and J ends lost 10 bases and 4 bases, in that order; junction bases with no gene match: 8. DNA of the CDR3: TGTGCCACCCTTAGCGGGAGGGCCTTCACCGGGGAGCTGTTTTTT. Residues: CATLSGRAFTGELFF.

The rearrangement links TRBV28 to TRBJ1-1; D is undetermined. V was pared by 7 bases and J by 1 base, with 19 bases between. The CDR3 length is 16 residues. The germline V gene encodes CDR1 MDHEN and CDR2 SYDVKM. This CDR3 reads CASTQPYPRSNTEAFF. CDR3 DNA sequence: TGTGCCAGCACCCAGCCTTATCCGCGGTCGAACACTGAAGCTTTCTTT.